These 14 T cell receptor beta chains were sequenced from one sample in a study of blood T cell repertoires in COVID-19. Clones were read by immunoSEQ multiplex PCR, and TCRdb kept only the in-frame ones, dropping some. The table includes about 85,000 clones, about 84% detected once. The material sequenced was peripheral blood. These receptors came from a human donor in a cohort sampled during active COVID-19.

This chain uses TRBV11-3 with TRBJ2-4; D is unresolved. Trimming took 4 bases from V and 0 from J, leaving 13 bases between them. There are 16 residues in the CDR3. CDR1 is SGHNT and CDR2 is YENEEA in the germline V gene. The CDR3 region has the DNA TGTGCCAGCAGCTCATTACTTACGGTAGCCAAAAACATTCAGTACTTC. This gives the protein CASSSLLTVAKNIQYF.

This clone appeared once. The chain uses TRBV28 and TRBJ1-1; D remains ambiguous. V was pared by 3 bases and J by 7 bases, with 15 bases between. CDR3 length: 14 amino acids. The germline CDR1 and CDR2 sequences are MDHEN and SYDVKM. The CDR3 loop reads CASSFRSKRSEAFF. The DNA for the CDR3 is TGTGCCAGCAGTTTCCGATCCAAACGGAGTGAAGCTTTCTTT.

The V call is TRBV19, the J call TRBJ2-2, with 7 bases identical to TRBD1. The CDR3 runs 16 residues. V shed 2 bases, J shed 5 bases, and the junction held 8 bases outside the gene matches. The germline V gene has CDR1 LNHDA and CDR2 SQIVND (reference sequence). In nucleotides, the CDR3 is TGTGCCAGTAGTATACAGGGGGTAAGGGGTACCGGGGAGCTGTTTTTT. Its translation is CASSIQGVRGTGELFF.

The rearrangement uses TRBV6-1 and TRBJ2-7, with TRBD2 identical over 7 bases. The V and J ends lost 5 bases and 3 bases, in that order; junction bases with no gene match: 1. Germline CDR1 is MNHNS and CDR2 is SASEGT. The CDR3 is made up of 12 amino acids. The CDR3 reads CASSSGGYEQYF. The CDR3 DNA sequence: TGTGCCAGCAGTTCGGGAGGCTACGAGCAGTACTTC.

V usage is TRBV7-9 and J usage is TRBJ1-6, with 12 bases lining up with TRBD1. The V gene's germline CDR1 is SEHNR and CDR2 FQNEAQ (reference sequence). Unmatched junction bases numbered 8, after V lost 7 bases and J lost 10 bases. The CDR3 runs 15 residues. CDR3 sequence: CASNSGTGGESPLHF. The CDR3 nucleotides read TGTGCCAGCAACTCGGGGACAGGGGGCGAGTCACCCCTCCACTTT.

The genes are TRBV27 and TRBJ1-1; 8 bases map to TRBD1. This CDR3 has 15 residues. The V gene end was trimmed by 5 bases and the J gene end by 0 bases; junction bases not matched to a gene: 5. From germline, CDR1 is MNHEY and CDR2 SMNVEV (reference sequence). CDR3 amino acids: CASSPRGLLNTEAFF. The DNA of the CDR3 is TGTGCCAGCAGTCCCAGGGGGCTGCTGAACACTGAAGCTTTCTTT.

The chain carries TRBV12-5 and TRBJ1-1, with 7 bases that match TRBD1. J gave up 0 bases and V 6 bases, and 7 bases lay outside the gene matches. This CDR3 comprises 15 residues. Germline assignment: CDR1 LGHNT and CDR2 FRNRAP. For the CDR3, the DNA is TGTGCTAGTGGCCCCCAGGACAGGCTGAACACTGAAGCTTTCTTT. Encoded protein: CASGPQDRLNTEAFF.

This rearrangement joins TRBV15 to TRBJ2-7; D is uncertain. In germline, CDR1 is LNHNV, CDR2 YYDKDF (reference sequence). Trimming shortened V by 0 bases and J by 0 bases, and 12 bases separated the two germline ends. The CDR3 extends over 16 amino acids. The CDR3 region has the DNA TGTGCCACCAGCAGAGATCGCTCAAGGAGCTCCTACGAGCAGTACTTC. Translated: CATSRDRSRSSYEQYF.

The CDR3 DNA sequence: TGCGCCAGCAGCACCCAGGGGCGTGGGACTGAAGCTTTCTTT. Protein: CASSTQGRGTEAFF. This rearrangement joins TRBV5-1 to TRBJ1-1; perhaps TRBD1 as D (6 bases). Trimming took off 4 bases at V and 5 bases at J, with 15 bases between the two ends. CDR3 length: 14 residues. Looked up from germline, CDR1 is SGHRS and CDR2 is YFSETQ.

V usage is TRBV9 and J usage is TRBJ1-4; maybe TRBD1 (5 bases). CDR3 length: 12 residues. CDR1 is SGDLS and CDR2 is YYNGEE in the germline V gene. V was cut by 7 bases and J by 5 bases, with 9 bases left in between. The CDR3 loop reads CASARGNEKLFF. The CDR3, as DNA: TGTGCCAGCGCCCGGGGGAATGAAAAACTGTTTTTT.

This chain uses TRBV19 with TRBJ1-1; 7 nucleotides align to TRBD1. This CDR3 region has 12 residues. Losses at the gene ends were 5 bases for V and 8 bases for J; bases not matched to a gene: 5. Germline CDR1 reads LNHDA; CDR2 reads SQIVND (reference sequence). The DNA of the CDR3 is TGTGCCAGTAGTCCATCGACAGGGGAAGCTTTCTTT. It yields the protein CASSPSTGEAFF.

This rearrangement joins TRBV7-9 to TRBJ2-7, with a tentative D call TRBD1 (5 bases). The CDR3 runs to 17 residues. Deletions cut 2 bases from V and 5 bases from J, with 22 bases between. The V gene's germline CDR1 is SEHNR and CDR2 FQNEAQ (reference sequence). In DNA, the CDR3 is TGTGCCAGCAGCTTATATGTTTGGGGCAGGTTTTCCCACGAGCAGTACTTC. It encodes CASSLYVWGRFSHEQYF.

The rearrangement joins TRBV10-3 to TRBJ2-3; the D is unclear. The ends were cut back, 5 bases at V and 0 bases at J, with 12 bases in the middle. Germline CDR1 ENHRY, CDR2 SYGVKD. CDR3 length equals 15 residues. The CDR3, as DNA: TGTGCCATCAGTACTCACGGAGTCAGCACAGATACGCAGTATTTT. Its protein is CAISTHGVSTDTQYF.

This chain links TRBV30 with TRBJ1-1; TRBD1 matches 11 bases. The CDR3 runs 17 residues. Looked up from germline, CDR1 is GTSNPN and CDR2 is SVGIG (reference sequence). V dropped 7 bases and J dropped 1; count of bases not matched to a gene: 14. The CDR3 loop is CAYRDRGSENWNTEAFF. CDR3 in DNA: TGTGCCTACCGGGACAGGGGGTCCGAGAACTGGAACACTGAAGCTTTCTTT.